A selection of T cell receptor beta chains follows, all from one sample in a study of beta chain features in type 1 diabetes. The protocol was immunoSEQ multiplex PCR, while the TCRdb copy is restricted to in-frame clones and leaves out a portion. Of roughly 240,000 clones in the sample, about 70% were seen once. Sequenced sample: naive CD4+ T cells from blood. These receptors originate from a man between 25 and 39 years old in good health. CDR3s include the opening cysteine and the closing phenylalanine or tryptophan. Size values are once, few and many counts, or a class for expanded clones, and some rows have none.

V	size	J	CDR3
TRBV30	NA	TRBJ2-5	CAWSVNQETQYF
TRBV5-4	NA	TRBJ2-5	CASSRDRGRETQYF
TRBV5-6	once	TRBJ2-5	CASSLEGQLQETQYF
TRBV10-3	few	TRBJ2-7	CAIRRGEGEQYF
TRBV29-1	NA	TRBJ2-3	CSVSMSGPSTDTQYF
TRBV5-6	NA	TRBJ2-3	CASSVRGDTQYF
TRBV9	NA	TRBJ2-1	CASSVVGAVGNNEQFF
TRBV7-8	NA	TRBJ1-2	CASSLTIDRYYGYTF
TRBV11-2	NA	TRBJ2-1	CASHYSGTSYNEQFF
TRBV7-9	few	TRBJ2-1	CASSTGTSGYNEQFF
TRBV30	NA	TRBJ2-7	CAWSGQGGSYEQYF
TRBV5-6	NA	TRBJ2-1	CASRNDYTPYNEQFF